The TCR beta chain described here comes from a study of ipilimumab plus nivolumab after autologous stem cell transplantation. Study findings and constraints: Authors suggest TCR repertoire, Treg phenotype and gut microbiota support further study.

The CDR3 runs 15 residues. Trimming cost V 1 base and J 0 bases, with 10 bases left between them. Germline lookup yields CDR1 SGHNT and CDR2 YYREEE (reference sequence). Dosing: nivolumab 3 mg/kg IV, weeks 1, 4, 7, 10, then every two weeks to week 26. As to this clone: What it binds is not known.

The repertoire was sequenced with immunoSEQ multiplex PCR; TCRdb's copy has only in-frame clones and lacks some. The sample has under 20,000 clones; around 80% are singletons. Sequenced here: PBMCs, sampled in a trial of ipilimumab plus nivolumab as post-transplant consolidation. This sequence originates from a male donor with diffuse large B-cell lymphoma. This chain joins TRBV5-4 and TRBJ2-5; D possibly matches TRBD1 or TRBD2 (6 bases each). CDR3 sequence reads: CASSLPGANQETQYF. CDR3 bases: TGTGCCAGCAGCTTGCCGGGGGCAAACCAAGAGACCCAGTACTTC.